This T cell receptor (beta chain) emerged from a study of cytomegalovirus exposure and HLA in healthy donors. Study as a whole: An earlier analysis found 120 million or so unique TCR beta sequences from 200 million or so T cells. Study conclusions and caveats: Later, an analysis found that common viral pathogens appeared to be linked with several of the most significant clusters.

About this clone itself: Antigen unknown.

The PCR employed 60 Vbeta primers together with 13 Jbeta primers. TCRdb's table, derived via immunoSEQ multiplex PCR, lists solely in-frame clones and lacks some. Found here are about 85,000 clones, about 80% of them singletons; the top ten hold around 23%. There are 14 residues in the CDR3. Trimming removed 2 bases at V and 4 bases at J, with 11 bases between. Germline lookup yields CDR1 MNHEY and CDR2 SMNVEV (reference sequence). Input material: PBMCs. The TCR originated in a woman aged 45-65 years in good health and CMV-seropositive. The rearrangement uses TRBV27 and TRBJ1-2; D remains unclear. This CDR3 reads CASSLGGLGYGYTF. The CDR3 DNA reads as TGTGCCAGCAGTTTAGGAGGGCTCGGCTATGGCTACACCTTC.